Sequencing of this T cell receptor (beta chain) was carried out in a study of shared clonotypes between healthy human individuals. Study in general: Contributing individuals were two females and three males aged 18 to 49.

Regarding the study as a whole: Compared with clonotypes that all four donors shared, non-shared clonotypes had lower generation probabilities.

A note on this clone: Its antigen is unidentified.

Naive CD8 isolation took CD45RO-negative cells positively selected for CCR7 and excluded terminally differentiated effector memory CD45RA+ cells. Participating donors were healthy, HIV-negative adults free of recent acute infections or vaccinations. Trimming took 5 bases from V and 2 from J, leaving 13 bases between them. Germline values: CDR1 MNHNY, CDR2 SVGAGI (reference sequence). The CDR3 is 14 amino acids. Clones were sequenced by immunoSEQ multiplex PCR, and TCRdb holds only the in-frame ones, with some missing. The top ten clones hold approximately 1.2% of a sample with around 2,100,000 clones, about 95% of them seen once.

This clonotype originated in a young man in good health. The chain recombines TRBV6-6 with TRBJ2-7; D is tentatively TRBD1 or TRBD2 (5 bases each). Sequences were obtained from naive CD8+ T cells sorted from blood. Here the CDR3 reads CASSPGTWPYEQYF. The CDR3 DNA sequence: TGTGCCAGCAGTCCCGGGACCTGGCCCTACGAGCAGTACTTC.